This T cell receptor beta chain came from a study of blood T cell repertoires in COVID-19. Sequencing used immunoSEQ multiplex PCR; TCRdb keeps in-frame clones, though not all of them. The sample holds about 240,000 clones, approximately 85% seen once. This CDR3 has 16 residues. The germline CDR1 and CDR2 sequences are KGHSH and LQKENI. J lost 5 bases, V lost 4 bases, and 8 bases had no gene match. Sequenced material: peripheral blood. This clonotype originated in a man of 80 years or more with acute or convalescent COVID-19. The rearrangement joins TRBV18 to TRBJ1-6; the match to TRBD1 covers 7 bases. CDR3 sequence reads: CASSQGIQGNNSPLHF. The CDR3 coding sequence is TGTGCCAGCTCACAGGGGATACAGGGGAATAATTCACCCCTCCACTTT.